The 19 T cell receptor beta chains given below trace back to one sample, sequenced in a study of TIL therapy for anti-PD-1-resistant metastatic lung cancer. Described time point: pre-treatment sample, taken before nivolumab and TIL therapy. Sequencing used immunoSEQ v3. Method: immunoSEQ multiplex PCR; TCRdb's copy keeps in-frame clones and lacks some. The data show more than 45,000 clones, roughly 84% seen once. The input for sequencing was blood, taken at baseline. The origin of the receptors is a person aged 25-79 years with non-small cell lung cancer.

The V call is TRBV4-1, the J call TRBJ1-1; D possibly corresponds to TRBD1 (5 bases). The V end lost 3 bases, the J end lost 2 bases, and 10 bases lay between the germline ends. Germline lookup yields CDR1 MGHRA and CDR2 YSYEKL. CDR3 size: 14 residues. The CDR3 is CASSHITGNTEAFF. For the CDR3, the DNA is TGCGCCAGCAGCCACATAACAGGTAACACTGAAGCTTTCTTT.

The V and J genes are TRBV7-2 and TRBJ1-2; possibly TRBD1 for D (6 bases). Germline CDR1 is SGHTA and CDR2 is FQGNSA. The V and J ends lost 0 bases and 2 bases respectively, with 7 bases between them. This CDR3 comprises 14 residues. The CDR3 DNA is TGTGCCAGCAGCTTAGCCGGGGGCAACTATGGCTACACCTTC. It codes for CASSLAGGNYGYTF.

This clone was found a few times. This chain uses TRBV2 with TRBJ1-5; D remains ambiguous. The CDR3 contains 15 residues. Germline CDR1 is SNHLY and CDR2 is FYNNEI. V lost 5 bases, J lost 3 bases, and 14 bases lay in between. Here the CDR3 reads CASSLGGSHNQPQHF. The CDR3 DNA sequence: TGTGCCAGCAGTCTGGGAGGGTCTCACAATCAGCCCCAGCATTTT.

The J gene is TRBJ1-2, the V gene TRBV28; 9 nucleotides match TRBD1. Trimming took 5 bases from V and 8 from J; bases not matched to a gene: 6. This CDR3 is built from 13 residues. In germline, CDR1 is MDHEN, CDR2 SYDVKM. The CDR3 region has the DNA TGTGCCAGCAGTATAGGACAGGGGAGAGGCTACACCTTC. It is translated as CASSIGQGRGYTF.

The chain is built from TRBV29-1 and TRBJ2-7; no clear D. V was cut by 4 bases and J by 4 bases, with 8 bases left in between. Germline V gene sequence: CDR1 SQVTM, CDR2 ANQGSEA. There are 11 residues in the CDR3. CDR3 amino acids: CSVVRTYEQYF. CDR3 in DNA: TGCAGCGTTGTTCGCACTTACGAGCAGTACTTC.

CDR3: CASSPRLGSYNEQFF. The CDR3 DNA is TGCGCCAGCAGTCCGAGACTAGGATCCTACAATGAGCAGTTCTTC. The gene calls are TRBV10-1 and TRBJ2-1; TRBD2 might be the D (6 bases). Trimming removed 5 bases at V and 1 base at J, with 12 bases between. Looked up from germline, CDR1 is WNHNN and CDR2 is SYGVQD (reference sequence). The CDR3 covers 15 residues.

CDR3 in DNA: TGTGCCAGCAGATTTAGCGGTAACAATGAGCAGTTCTTC. It specifies CASRFSGNNEQFF. The chain joins TRBV27 to TRBJ2-1; D is possibly TRBD2 (6 bases). Germline-derived CDR1 and CDR2 are MNHEY and SMNVEV (reference sequence). Trimming shortened V by 6 bases and J by 5 bases, and 11 bases separated the two germline ends. The CDR3 loop spans 13 amino acids.

J is TRBJ1-1 and V is TRBV2, with unresolved D. The germline V gene has CDR1 SNHLY and CDR2 FYNNEI. This CDR3 is 13 amino acids long. Trimming took 6 bases from V and 3 from J, leaving 11 bases between them. As DNA, the CDR3 is TGTGCCAGCAGGGCCCACCCGGACACTGAAGCTTTCTTT. Translated, it gives CASRAHPDTEAFF.

This clone appeared a single time. DNA of the CDR3: TGTGCCAGCAGCCAAACAGGGTCAAACACTGAAGCTTTCTTT. This gives the protein CASSQTGSNTEAFF. The gene calls are TRBV3-1 (or the pseudogene TRBV3-2) and TRBJ1-1; perhaps TRBD1 as D (6 bases). Germline CDR1 LGHDT, CDR2 YNNKEL (reference sequence). The CDR3 has 14 residues. The V end lost 2 bases, the J end lost 2 bases, and 9 bases lay between the germline ends.

V usage is TRBV18 and J usage is TRBJ2-7; D perhaps matches TRBD2 (7 bases). Germline V lookup: CDR1 KGHSH, CDR2 LQKENI. Trimming removed 2 bases from V and 4 bases from J, with 15 bases in between. The CDR3 sequence is 15 residues long. The CDR3 protein is CASSPDLRGLYEQYF. The CDR3 DNA reads TGTGCCAGCTCACCAGATTTGCGGGGGCTATACGAGCAGTACTTC.

V usage is TRBV27 and J usage is TRBJ2-1; 9 bases fit TRBD2. CDR3 length equals 16 residues. Germline V gene data show CDR1 as MNHEY and CDR2 as SMNVEV (reference sequence). V shed 7 bases and J 6 bases; nucleotides not matched to a gene: 13. The CDR3 is CASILPERGAPNEQFF. The CDR3 coding sequence is TGTGCCAGCATCCTCCCCGAGCGGGGGGCCCCCAATGAGCAGTTCTTC.

This clone has a single count. This CDR3 is CASSQEWTGRMEKLFF. The CDR3 DNA reads as TGCGCCAGCAGCCAAGAATGGACAGGGAGAATGGAAAAACTGTTTTTT. The chain is built from TRBV4-1 and TRBJ1-4, with 8 bases that match TRBD1. With V trimmed by 0 bases and J by 8 bases, 8 bases remained unmatched. Germline CDR1 MGHRA, CDR2 YSYEKL. The CDR3 is 16 residues long.

This rearrangement joins TRBV6-6 to TRBJ1-2; unclear D gene. Germline V gene lookup returns CDR1 MNHNY and CDR2 SVGAGI (reference sequence). V was trimmed by 2 bases and J by 10 bases, leaving 20 bases between them. The CDR3 runs 15 residues. The CDR3 sequence: CASSYREVFALAYTF. The CDR3 DNA follows: TGTGCCAGCAGTTACCGGGAGGTATTCGCCCTAGCCTACACCTTC.

A single count supports this clone. The chain recombines TRBV15 with TRBJ2-1; no firm D call. Trimming shortened V by 4 bases and J by 6 bases, and 10 bases separated the two germline ends. There are 13 residues in the CDR3. Germline CDR1 reads LNHNV; CDR2 reads YYDKDF (reference sequence). The CDR3 DNA sequence: TGTGCCACCAGCACCACCCCGGGCAATGAGCAGTTCTTC. Translation: CATSTTPGNEQFF.

The V and J genes are TRBV11-2 and TRBJ2-7; D gene unclear. V lost 1 base to trimming and J lost 1 base, with 14 bases between them. This CDR3 is 16 amino acids long. The germline V gene encodes CDR1 SGHAT and CDR2 FQNNGV. DNA of the CDR3: TGTGCCAGCAGCTTAGTGTCAGGTGGGGTGTCCTACGAGCAGTACTTC. It codes for CASSLVSGGVSYEQYF.

In the case of this clone: Additional DNA sequences in this sample encode the identical CDR3. V usage is TRBV18 and J usage is TRBJ2-1; perhaps TRBD2 as D (6 bases). Trimming stripped 3 bases from V and 7 bases from J, with 13 bases between. The germline CDR1 and CDR2 sequences are KGHSH and LQKENI. This CDR3 contains 14 residues. The CDR3 sequence is CASSPPGRENEQFF. The CDR3 DNA reads as TGTGCCAGCTCACCTCCGGGACGGGAGAATGAGCAGTTCTTC.

The V call is TRBV27, the J call TRBJ2-1; TRBD2 might be the D (5 bases). The CDR3 is 12 amino acids. V was pared by 8 bases and J by 6 bases, with 11 bases between. CDR1 is MNHEY, CDR2 SMNVEV, per germline (reference sequence). CDR3 loop: CASQSGVNEQFF. Written as DNA, the CDR3 is TGTGCCAGCCAGAGCGGAGTCAATGAGCAGTTCTTC.

The rearrangement links TRBV30 to TRBJ2-2; TRBD1 matches at 7 bases. V shed 5 bases, J shed 4 bases, and the junction held 7 bases outside the gene matches. Germline lookup yields CDR1 GTSNPN and CDR2 SVGIG (reference sequence). This CDR3 comprises 14 residues. This CDR3 is CAWDRAHGTGELFF. The DNA of the CDR3 is TGTGCCTGGGACAGGGCGCATGGCACCGGGGAGCTGTTTTTT.

This clone has only one observation. The chain links TRBV18 to TRBJ2-5; 9 nucleotides agree with TRBD2. Germline V gives CDR1 KGHSH, CDR2 LQKENI. Trimming took 3 bases from V and 1 from J; bases not matched to a gene: 6. The CDR3 is 16 amino acids. The CDR3 region has the DNA TGTGCCAGCTCACCCTTAGCGGGAGCCGCCCAAGAGACCCAGTACTTC. It encodes CASSPLAGAAQETQYF. The complete variable domain, with remaining parts taken from reference TRBV18 and TRBJ2-5, reads NAGVMQNPRHLVRRRGQEARLRCSPMKGHSHVYWYRQLPEEGLKFMVYLQKENIIDESGMPKERFSAEFPKEGPSILRIQQVVRGDSAAYFCASSPLAGAAQETQYFGPGTRLLVL.